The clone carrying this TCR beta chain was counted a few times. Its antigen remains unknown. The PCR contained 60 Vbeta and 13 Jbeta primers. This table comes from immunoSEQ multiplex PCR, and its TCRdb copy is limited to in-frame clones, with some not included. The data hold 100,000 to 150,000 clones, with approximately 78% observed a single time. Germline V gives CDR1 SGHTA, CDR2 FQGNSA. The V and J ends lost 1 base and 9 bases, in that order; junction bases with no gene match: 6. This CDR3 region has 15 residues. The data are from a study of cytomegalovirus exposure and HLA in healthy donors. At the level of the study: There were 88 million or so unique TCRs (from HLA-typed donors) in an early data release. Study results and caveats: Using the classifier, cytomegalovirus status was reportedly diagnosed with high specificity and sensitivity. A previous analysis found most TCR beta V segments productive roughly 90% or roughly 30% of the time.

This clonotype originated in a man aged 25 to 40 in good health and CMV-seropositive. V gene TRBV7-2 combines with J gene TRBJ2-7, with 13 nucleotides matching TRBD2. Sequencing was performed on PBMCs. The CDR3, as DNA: TGTGCCAGCAGCTTAGGGACTAGCGGGAGTCACGGGCAGTACTTC. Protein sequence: CASSLGTSGSHGQYF.